These 19 T cell receptor beta chains originate from one sample sequenced in a study of T cell repertoires in cytomegalovirus infection. A single record per CDR3 protein comes from TCRdb applying MiXCR to the reads. The sample has roughly 230,000 distinct CDR3 sequences; 9% to 15% are singletons. What was sequenced was PBMCs. The receptors shown here come from a human donor in good health (CMV status not recorded). Some clones in this sample may be carry-over from other donors' samples.

In its sample, this clonotype was seen a few times. The rearrangement links TRBV2 to TRBJ1-2, with a tentative D call TRBD1 (6 bases). This CDR3 region has 14 residues. Between the trimmed V and J ends, which lost 8 bases and 4 bases, there was a span of 17 bases. Germline values: CDR1 SNHLY, CDR2 FYNNEI. CDR3: CASLGDRSFYGYTF. The CDR3 nucleotides are TGTGCCAGCTTAGGTGACAGGTCTTTCTATGGCTACACCTTC.

There are a few counts of this clonotype. The chain joins TRBV29-1 to TRBJ1-1; TRBD1 aligns across 9 bases. V trimming: 7 bases; J trimming: 7 bases; junction bases outside the gene matches: 10. The CDR3 loop spans 13 amino acids. Germline CDR1 and CDR2: SQVTM and ANQGSEA. CDR3 protein: CSAFTGGGDEAFF. Here the CDR3 DNA reads TGCAGCGCCTTTACAGGGGGCGGGGATGAAGCTTTCTTT. Filled out from reference TRBV29-1 and TRBJ1-1, the complete variable domain reads SAVISQKPSRDICQRGTSLTIQCQVDSQVTMMFWYRQQPGQSLTLIATANQGSEATYESGFVIDKFPISRPNLTFSTLTVSNMSPEDSSIYLCSAFTGGGDEAFFGQGTRLTVV.

This clonotype has at least ten counts. The V gene is TRBV7-2, the J gene TRBJ1-2; a weak D match, TRBD1 (6 bases). Trimming took 5 bases from V and 7 from J, leaving 14 bases between them. CDR1 SGHTA and CDR2 FQGNSA come from the germline V gene. This CDR3 is built from 13 residues. The CDR3 sequence: CASSLGGRFGYTF. In nucleotides, the CDR3 is TGTGCCAGCAGCCTAGGGGGGCGATTTGGCTACACCTTC. The entire variable domain, with the rest obtained from reference TRBV7-2 and TRBJ1-2, is as follows: GAGVSQSPSNKVTEKGKDVELRCDPISGHTALYWYRQSLGQGLEFLIYFQGNSAPDKSGLPSDRFSAERTGGSVSTLTIQRTQQEDSAVYLCASSLGGRFGYTFGSGTRLTVV.

In this sample, this clonotype turned up many times. The V gene is TRBV7-8, the J gene TRBJ1-5, with 9 bases matching TRBD1. The germline V gene has CDR1 SGHVS and CDR2 FQNEAQ. The CDR3 is 15 amino acids. V trimming: 5 bases; J trimming: 2 bases; junction bases outside the gene matches: 4. Here the CDR3 DNA reads TGTGCCAGCAGCCCCGGGGACAGGGGCAATCAGCCCCAGCATTTT. The encoded protein is CASSPGDRGNQPQHF.

The rearrangement links TRBV29-1 to TRBJ1-6; 8 nucleotides align to TRBD1. V shed 4 bases and J 8 bases; nucleotides not matched to a gene: 4. The germline V gene encodes CDR1 SQVTM and CDR2 ANQGSEA. CDR3 size: 13 residues. CDR3 sequence: CSVAETGDSPLHF. In DNA form, the CDR3 reads TGCAGCGTTGCCGAGACAGGGGATTCACCCCTCCACTTT.

As to this clonotype: A clone one base away is much larger, so this may be a read error. The genes are TRBV7-2 and TRBJ2-7, with D unclear. Germline CDR1 SGHTA, CDR2 FQGNSA. This CDR3 spans 14 amino acids. In DNA form, the CDR3 reads TGTCCCAGCAGCAGAAACGACGATTCCTACGAGCAGTACTTC. It translates to CPSSRNDDSYEQYF.

Ten or more counts support this clonotype. The rearrangement joins TRBV7-2 to TRBJ2-7, with D possibly being TRBD2 (5 bases). Germline V CDR1 and CDR2: SGHTA, FQGNSA. The CDR3 extends over 14 amino acids. Trimming removed 2 bases from V and 2 bases from J, with 10 bases in between. The CDR3 bases are TGTGCCAGCAGCTTAAACGGAGCGGCCTACGAGCAGTACTTC. Translating gives CASSLNGAAYEQYF.

The rearrangement joins TRBV29-1 to TRBJ2-3; perhaps D is TRBD1 or TRBD2 (6 bases each). Germline CDR1 and CDR2: SQVTM and ANQGSEA. This CDR3 comprises 17 residues. Trimming pared 7 bases from V and 6 bases from J, leaving 29 bases between. The CDR3: CSARDFFRGGMGDTQYF. CDR3 sequence (DNA): TGCAGCGCTCGTGACTTCTTCAGGGGCGGGATGGGGGATACGCAGTATTTT.

This clonotype was seen at least ten times. The chain employs TRBV6-5 and TRBJ2-1, with D maybe TRBD2 (7 bases). CDR3 length: 16 amino acids. V was pared by 6 bases and J by 0 bases, with 15 bases between. CDR1 MNHEY and CDR2 SVGAGI come from the germline V gene. In DNA form, the CDR3 reads TGTGCCAGCAGGAAGGGGGGGATCAGCTCCTACAATGAGCAGTTCTTC. Residues: CASRKGGISSYNEQFF.

This clonotype was counted a few times. The chain is built from TRBV29-1 and TRBJ2-4; TRBD1 aligns across 10 bases. V was clipped by 5 bases and J by 2 bases; unmatched bases: 3. This CDR3 region has 14 residues. CDR1 is SQVTM, CDR2 ANQGSEA, per germline. The CDR3 DNA sequence: TGCAGCGTTAAGGGACAGGGGTCCAAAAACATTCAGTACTTC. Translating gives CSVKGQGSKNIQYF.

This clonotype was recorded many times. The chain recombines TRBV19 with TRBJ1-1; D gene ambiguous. The CDR3 covers 13 residues. Germline V gives CDR1 LNHDA, CDR2 SQIVND (reference sequence). V was trimmed by 9 bases and J by 5 bases, leaving 16 bases between them. The CDR3 reads CASSPPRRTEAFF. CDR3 in DNA: TGTGCCAGCTCGCCGCCCCGAAGGACTGAAGCTTTCTTT.

This clonotype turned up a few times. The V and J genes are TRBV15 and TRBJ2-1, with D perhaps TRBD1 (5 bases). The CDR3 sequence is 16 residues long. V lost 0 bases and J 5 bases, leaving 14 bases between the germline ends. In germline, CDR1 is LNHNV, CDR2 YYDKDF (reference sequence). This CDR3 is CATSRDSGSLNNEQFF. The DNA for the CDR3 is TGTGCCACCAGCAGAGATTCAGGGTCCCTCAACAATGAGCAGTTCTTC.

This clonotype was counted many times. This chain joins TRBV14 and TRBJ2-1; D not certain. This CDR3 has 13 residues. Germline V gives CDR1 SGHDN, CDR2 FVKESK. The V end lost 1 base, the J end lost 5 bases, and 6 bases lay between the germline ends. The CDR3 DNA is TGTGCCAGCAGCCAAGGACCGAACAATGAGCAGTTCTTC. It codes for CASSQGPNNEQFF.

Concerning this clonotype: An end of the junction differs from the germline gene, which may be a read error. V and J are TRBV19 and TRBJ1-6, with 7 bases aligning to TRBD1. This CDR3 has 14 amino acids. Germline-derived CDR1 and CDR2 are LNHDA and SQIVND (reference sequence). The CDR3 DNA reads TGTGCCAGTAAAAGGGGACAGAGGTATTCACCCCTCCTCTTT. Translated: CASKRGQRYSPLLF.

This clonotype was recorded at least ten times. The V and J genes are TRBV9 and TRBJ2-7; maybe TRBD1 (6 bases). The germline V and J ends were trimmed by 3 bases and 5 bases, with 12 bases remaining between them. Germline V gives CDR1 SGDLS, CDR2 YYNGEE. The CDR3 loop spans 13 amino acids. The DNA of the CDR3 is TGTGCCAGCAGCGCGAGGGGGAGAAACGAGCAGTACTTC. Encoded protein: CASSARGRNEQYF.

Only a few counts were recorded for this clonotype. The CDR3 bases are TGTGCCAGCAGCTTAGTCCCGGGACAGTATGAGCAGTTCTTC. Protein sequence: CASSLVPGQYEQFF. The gene calls are TRBV7-2 and TRBJ2-1; 7 bases line up with TRBD1. CDR3 length: 14 amino acids. With 1 base clipped from V and 8 bases from J, the junction kept 5 bases outside the gene matches. In germline, CDR1 is SGHTA, CDR2 FQGNSA. The variable domain in full, completed from reference TRBV7-2 and TRBJ2-1, reads GAGVSQSPSNKVTEKGKDVELRCDPISGHTALYWYRQSLGQGLEFLIYFQGNSAPDKSGLPSDRFSAERTGGSVSTLTIQRTQQEDSAVYLCASSLVPGQYEQFFGPGTRLTVL.

This clonotype was observed at least ten times. This sequence joins TRBV19 and TRBJ2-7; 9 nucleotides align to TRBD1. CDR1 LNHDA and CDR2 SQIVND come from the germline V gene (reference sequence). The CDR3 covers 14 residues. The junction had 2 bases not matched to a gene; V was cut back by 2 bases and J by 3 bases. The CDR3 spells CASSIRDRVYEQYF. CDR3 DNA: TGTGCCAGTAGTATAAGGGACAGGGTCTACGAGCAGTACTTC.

The chain links TRBV6-6 to TRBJ1-2; D remains unclear. V dropped 3 bases and J dropped 5 bases, with 10 bases sitting between them. The CDR3 runs 13 residues. Germline values: CDR1 MNHNY, CDR2 SVGAGI (reference sequence). CDR3 sequence reads: CASSYDRPYGYTF. CDR3 in DNA: TGTGCCAGCAGTTATGATAGGCCGTATGGCTACACCTTC.

The chain is built from TRBV19 and TRBJ2-1; 10 bases map to TRBD2. Germline trimming cut 6 bases from V and 10 bases from J; bases unmatched to any gene: 6. Germline-derived CDR1 and CDR2 are LNHDA and SQIVND (reference sequence). The CDR3 length is 13 residues. The CDR3 region is CASRLAGEGEQFF. The CDR3 DNA is TGTGCCAGTAGGCTAGCGGGAGAGGGGGAGCAGTTCTTC.